The subject of this entry is one TCR beta chain. Its antigen is still unknown. This specimen comes from a study of cytomegalovirus exposure and HLA in healthy donors. CDR3 length equals 19 residues. V was pared by 0 bases and J by 1 base, with 20 bases between. CDR1 is KGHSH and CDR2 is LQKENI in the germline V gene. PCR was performed using 60 Vbeta and 13 Jbeta primers. TCRdb's copy holds only in-frame clones and misses some; the assay was immunoSEQ multiplex PCR. The sample consists of more than 95,000 clones, approximately 81% of them appearing once. Whole-study results and caveats: Among immune exposure information, only CMV serostatus was available.

The source of this sequence is a man between 25 and 39 years old in good health and CMV-seropositive. The sample consisted of PBMCs. V gene TRBV18 combines with J gene TRBJ2-3, with D perhaps matching TRBD2 (5 bases). The CDR3 spells CASSPPINGHPGGTDTQYF. The CDR3 DNA reads TGTGCCAGCTCACCACCGATAAACGGTCATCCCGGGGGCACAGATACGCAGTATTTT. Full variable domain (missing parts from reference TRBV18 and TRBJ2-3): NAGVMQNPRHLVRRRGQEARLRCSPMKGHSHVYWYRQLPEEGLKFMVYLQKENIIDESGMPKERFSAEFPKEGPSILRIQQVVRGDSAAYFCASSPPINGHPGGTDTQYFGPGTRLTVL.